Each of the 27 T cell receptor beta chains below was sequenced from the same sample in a study of CD8+ T cells in alopecia areata. Documented treatment: oral pan-JAK inhibitor, 5-10 mg twice daily. Sequencing relied on a cDNA template that was reverse transcribed from extracted RNA. TCRdb keeps only in-frame clones here, not all; method: immunoSEQ multiplex PCR. The table lists around 180,000 clones, under 80% of them singletons. The sequenced sample was CD4+ T cells sorted from blood, obtained at approximately week 49, from a patient treated with tofacitinib. These receptors were taken from a human donor with alopecia areata.

The chain carries TRBV25-1 and TRBJ2-7; no reliable D call. The V end was cut by 5 bases, the J end by 5 bases, with 13 bases between. The CDR3 length is 13 residues. Germline assignment: CDR1 MGHDK and CDR2 SYGVNS. The CDR3 coding sequence is TGTGCCAGCAGTAGCCCGGGTTTCCACGAGCAGTACTTC. This translates into CASSSPGFHEQYF.

The rearrangement links TRBV2 to TRBJ2-7, with 7 positions matching TRBD1. Germline V gives CDR1 SNHLY, CDR2 FYNNEI. The V segment lost 7 bases and the J segment 2 bases; nucleotides outside the gene matches: 11. The CDR3 has 15 residues. In DNA, the CDR3 is TGTGCCAGCATAATTCCGGGACAGCTCACCTACGAGCAGTACTTC. This translates into CASIIPGQLTYEQYF.

The J gene is TRBJ1-2, the V gene TRBV4-1; 7 positions agree with TRBD1. Unmatched junction bases numbered 6, after V lost 1 base and J lost 4 bases. The CDR3 loop spans 15 amino acids. Germline V gene lookup returns CDR1 MGHRA and CDR2 YSYEKL. The chain's CDR3 is CASSQARQGPYGYTF. The CDR3 nucleotides read TGCGCCAGCAGCCAAGCGAGACAGGGACCCTATGGCTACACCTTC.

This chain joins TRBV27 and TRBJ2-6; unclear D gene. Between the trimmed V and J ends, which lost 3 bases and 0 bases, there was a span of 6 bases. The V gene's germline CDR1 is MNHEY and CDR2 SMNVEV (reference sequence). This CDR3 is 15 amino acids long. The CDR3 loop is CASSFLPSGANVLTF. The CDR3 DNA follows: TGTGCCAGCAGTTTTTTACCCTCTGGGGCCAACGTCCTGACTTTC.

The chain combines TRBV29-1 with TRBJ2-7, with 8 bases aligning to TRBD1. This CDR3 region has 14 residues. The V gene end was trimmed by 6 bases and the J gene end by 5 bases; junction bases not matched to a gene: 12. From germline, CDR1 is SQVTM and CDR2 ANQGSEA. CDR3 in DNA: TGCAGCGTGAAGACAGGGGCTCAAGTCAACGAGCAGTACTTC. Its protein product is CSVKTGAQVNEQYF.

The J gene is TRBJ1-1, the V gene TRBV27; no reliable D call. The CDR3 sequence is 13 residues long. Trimming pared 3 bases from V and 2 bases from J, leaving 7 bases between. The germline V gene encodes CDR1 MNHEY and CDR2 SMNVEV (reference sequence). The CDR3 nucleotides read TGTGCCAGCAGTTTTCGGTTCAACACTGAAGCTTTCTTT. It is translated as CASSFRFNTEAFF.

The chain combines TRBV9 with TRBJ1-6; maybe TRBD1 (5 bases). Trimming cost V 4 bases and J 8 bases, with 13 bases left between them. In germline, CDR1 is SGDLS, CDR2 YYNGEE. The CDR3 loop spans 14 amino acids. The CDR3, as DNA: TGTGCCAGCAGCTCGGGGGACGTCGATTCACCCCTCCACTTT. Residues: CASSSGDVDSPLHF.

CDR3 in amino acids: CSVEGQVGDEAFF. The CDR3 DNA follows: TGCAGCGTTGAGGGACAGGTAGGTGATGAAGCTTTCTTT. The chain joins TRBV29-1 to TRBJ1-1, with TRBD1 matching over 8 bases. Germline CDR1 is SQVTM and CDR2 is ANQGSEA. The CDR3 has 13 amino acids. V lost 3 bases to trimming and J lost 7 bases; unmatched junction nucleotides: 7.

The chain couples TRBV5-6 to TRBJ1-1; tentative D call: TRBD1 (6 bases). Trimming removed 4 bases from V and 4 bases from J, with 11 bases in between. Germline CDR1 is SGHDT and CDR2 is YYEEEE. The CDR3 sequence is 13 residues long. The CDR3 sequence is CASSRRGGTEAFF. The CDR3 coding sequence is TGTGCCAGCAGCCGCCGAGGGGGCACTGAAGCTTTCTTT.

This clone was recorded once. CDR3 in amino acids: CSVAFGYGYTF. The CDR3 region has the DNA TGCAGCGTTGCTTTCGGCTATGGCTACACCTTC. The chain combines TRBV29-1 with TRBJ1-2, with D hard to call. V was trimmed by 4 bases and J by 4 bases, leaving 7 bases between them. CDR3 length equals 11 residues. The germline V gene has CDR1 SQVTM and CDR2 ANQGSEA.

This chain connects TRBV27 to TRBJ1-2; 7 bases fit TRBD1. J lost 7 bases, V lost 4 bases, and 6 bases had no gene match. Looked up from germline, CDR1 is MNHEY and CDR2 is SMNVEV (reference sequence). This CDR3 contains 13 residues. The CDR3 DNA is TGTGCCAGCAGTTGGAAGGGGGCGGGTGGCTACACCTTC. Encoded protein: CASSWKGAGGYTF.

V gene TRBV7-2 combines with J gene TRBJ1-1, with D unclear. Trimming removed 4 bases at V and 7 bases at J, with 10 bases between. Germline V gene lookup returns CDR1 SGHTA and CDR2 FQGNSA. The CDR3 has 12 residues. CDR3 sequence reads: CASSSPPGEAFF. The DNA of the CDR3 is TGTGCCAGCAGCTCCCCGCCCGGTGAAGCTTTCTTT.

The chain carries TRBV4-1 and TRBJ1-2; no definite D call. The germline V gene encodes CDR1 MGHRA and CDR2 YSYEKL. CDR3 length equals 14 residues. V was trimmed by 0 bases and J by 4 bases, leaving 9 bases between them. In DNA, the CDR3 is TGCGCCAGCAGCCAAGACGGCAGAGTCTATGGCTACACCTTC. As protein: CASSQDGRVYGYTF.

This clone came up a few times. The rearrangement uses TRBV6-1 and TRBJ1-5, with a possible D match to TRBD1 (5 bases). CDR1 and CDR2 from the germline V gene are MNHNS and SASEGT. Trimming pared 4 bases from V and 6 bases from J, leaving 10 bases between. The CDR3 consists of 13 residues. Here the CDR3 reads CASSGGGSQPQHF. The CDR3 coding sequence is TGTGCCAGCAGTGGCGGGGGGAGTCAGCCCCAGCATTTT.

As concerns this clone: This specimen includes other DNA sequences encoding the same CDR3. The chain joins TRBV29-1 to TRBJ1-2; tentatively, D is TRBD1 (5 bases). Germline-derived CDR1 and CDR2 are SQVTM and ANQGSEA. There are 10 residues in the CDR3. V was cut by 3 bases and J by 8 bases, with 7 bases left in between. The CDR3: CSVERGGYTF. The CDR3 region has the DNA TGCAGCGTTGAGCGGGGCGGCTACACCTTC.

The V call is TRBV30, the J call TRBJ1-2; no clear D gene. From germline, CDR1 is GTSNPN and CDR2 SVGIG (reference sequence). CDR3 length: 13 residues. The V end was cut by 0 bases, the J end by 3 bases, with 8 bases between. The CDR3 sequence is CAWSVNRDYGYTF. The DNA for the CDR3 is TGTGCCTGGAGTGTTAACAGAGACTATGGCTACACCTTC.

In its sample, this clone was seen a few times. This chain joins TRBV10-3 and TRBJ2-2; TRBD1 matches at 9 bases. CDR3 length: 14 amino acids. V was pared by 10 bases and J by 3 bases, with 6 bases of the junction left unmatched. Germline lookup yields CDR1 ENHRY and CDR2 SYGVKD. The CDR3 region is CANGRDRDTGELFF. The CDR3 DNA reads TGTGCCAACGGCCGGGACAGGGACACCGGGGAGCTGTTTTTT.

This clone has only a few counts. J is TRBJ2-5 and V is TRBV4-3; TRBD1 is a possible D gene (5 bases). The CDR3 is 14 residues long. CDR1 and CDR2 (germline): LGHNA, YSLEER. The V end lost 4 bases, the J end lost 0 bases, and 9 bases lay between the germline ends. The CDR3 reads CASSLGVYQETQYF. CDR3 DNA sequence: TGCGCCAGCAGCCTAGGGGTGTACCAAGAGACCCAGTACTTC.

The rearrangement links TRBV30 to TRBJ1-1, with D hard to call. Deletions cut 3 bases from V and 3 bases from J, with 11 bases between. The CDR3 is made up of 13 amino acids. From germline, CDR1 is GTSNPN and CDR2 SVGIG (reference sequence). The CDR3 DNA follows: TGTGCCTGGAGGCCTCAGACGTACACTGAAGCTTTCTTT. Translated: CAWRPQTYTEAFF.

This clone appeared a few times. The rearrangement uses TRBV21-1 and TRBJ2-7; TRBD1, the table's D call, lacks a check against the DNA. TRBV21-1 is noted as a pseudogene. The CDR3 contains 14 residues. CDR3 sequence: CASCNRGATYEQYF. In nucleotides, the CDR3 is TGTGCCAGCTGCAACAGGGGTGCGACCTACGAGCAGTACTTC.

The CDR3 spells CSVEKRLATDTQYF. In DNA, the CDR3 is TGCAGCGTTGAAAAAAGGTTAGCGACAGATACGCAGTATTTT. This sequence joins TRBV29-1 and TRBJ2-3; D perhaps matches TRBD2 (5 bases). Germline-derived CDR1 and CDR2 are SQVTM and ANQGSEA. The CDR3 covers 14 residues. V was cut by 2 bases and J by 3 bases, with 12 bases left in between.

The chain uses TRBV10-3 and TRBJ2-7; 9 nucleotides align to TRBD1. The junction had 4 bases not matched to a gene; V was cut back by 0 bases and J by 4 bases. Germline CDR1 ENHRY, CDR2 SYGVKD. CDR3 length: 15 amino acids. Here the CDR3 reads CAISESGQGPYEQYF. The CDR3 bases are TGTGCCATCAGTGAGTCGGGACAGGGCCCGTACGAGCAGTACTTC.

The chain combines TRBV25-1 with TRBJ2-1; D may match TRBD1 or TRBD2 (6 bases each). V was trimmed by 6 bases and J by 7 bases, leaving 16 bases between them. The CDR3 is 14 amino acids. The V gene's germline CDR1 is MGHDK and CDR2 SYGVNS. CDR3 sequence reads: CASSGGGLGNEQFF. CDR3 sequence (DNA): TGTGCCAGCAGCGGTGGGGGGCTGGGTAATGAGCAGTTCTTC. The full variable domain, with the rest looked up from reference TRBV25-1 and TRBJ2-1, is EADIYQTPRYLVIGTGKKITLECSQTMGHDKMYWYQQDPGMELHLIHYSYGVNSTEKGDLSSESTVSRIRTEHFPLTLESARPSHTSQYLCASSGGGLGNEQFFGPGTRLTVL.

As regards this clone: Germline and junction disagree at one end, which may indicate a read error. V gene TRBV30 combines with J gene TRBJ1-2; D is undetermined. Germline values: CDR1 GTSNPN, CDR2 SVGIG (reference sequence). This CDR3 comprises 11 residues. The CDR3 nucleotides are TGTGCCTGGAGTGTAACGTCTCTCTTAGCCTTC. It encodes CAWSVTSLLAF.

As regards this clone: This same CDR3 is encoded by further DNA sequences in the sample. This chain joins TRBV5-6 and TRBJ1-2, with 9 bases lining up with TRBD1. This CDR3 has 15 residues. With V trimmed by 3 bases and J by 1 base, 4 bases remained unmatched. CDR1 is SGHDT, CDR2 YYEEEE, per germline. CDR3 nucleotide sequence: TGTGCCAGCAGCTGGGGACAGGGCTATAACTATGGCTACACCTTC. Protein sequence: CASSWGQGYNYGYTF.

In its sample, this clone was seen a few times. V is TRBV4-1 and J is TRBJ1-1; tentatively, D is TRBD1 (6 bases). V was pared by 1 base and J by 1 base, with 7 bases between. There are 14 residues in the CDR3. Per germline, CDR1 MGHRA and CDR2 YSYEKL. The CDR3, as DNA: TGCGCCAGCAGCCAAGGGACAGCGAACACTGAAGCTTTCTTT. Protein product: CASSQGTANTEAFF.

The chain uses TRBV9 and TRBJ2-5; D possibly corresponds to TRBD1 (6 bases). Germline assignment: CDR1 SGDLS and CDR2 YYNGEE. The CDR3 spans 16 residues. The V and J ends lost 0 bases and 2 bases respectively, with 14 bases between them. The CDR3, as DNA: TGTGCCAGCAGCGTAGCTACTAGGGGGACACAAGAGACCCAGTACTTC. Translating gives CASSVATRGTQETQYF.